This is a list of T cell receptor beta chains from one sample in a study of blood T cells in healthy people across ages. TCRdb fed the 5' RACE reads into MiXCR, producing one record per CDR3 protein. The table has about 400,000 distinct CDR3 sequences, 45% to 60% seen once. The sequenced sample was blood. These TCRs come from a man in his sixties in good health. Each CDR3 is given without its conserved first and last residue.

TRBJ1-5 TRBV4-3 ASSQDTGQPQH
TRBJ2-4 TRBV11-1 ASSARDRPTSFRLAKNIQY
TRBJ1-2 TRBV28 ASRIQGTIGGYT
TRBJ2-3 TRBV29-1 SVAVPGQGWITDTQY
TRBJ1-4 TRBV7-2 ASSLAGRNEKLF
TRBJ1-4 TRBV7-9 ASSSSPPKDEKLF
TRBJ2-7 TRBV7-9 ASSLSREHEQY
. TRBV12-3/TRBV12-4 ASRVGSGYTETQY
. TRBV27 ASSSIGRNEQY
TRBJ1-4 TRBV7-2 ASSLVGITNEKLF
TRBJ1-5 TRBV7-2 ASTPDGLQPQH
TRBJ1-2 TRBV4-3 ASSQVGQGANYGYT
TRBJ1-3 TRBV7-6 ASSLAHSGNTIY
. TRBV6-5 ASSYSTSGAAYEQY
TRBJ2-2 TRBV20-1 SARGRGGSSGELF
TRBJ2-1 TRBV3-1 ASRYGGNEQF
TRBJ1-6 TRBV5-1 ASSLEGRKSSYNSPLH
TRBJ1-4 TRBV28 ASSLAGQGAPREKLF
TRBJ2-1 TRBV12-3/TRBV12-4 ASSFGALVPNNEQF
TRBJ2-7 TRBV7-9 ASSPGRVYEQY
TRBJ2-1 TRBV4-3 TSSLTANLVNNEQF
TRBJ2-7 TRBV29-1 SGTGGGSAEQY
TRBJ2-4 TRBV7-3 ASSLTGAAKNIQY
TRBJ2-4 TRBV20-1 SARGGLAGGLWPLAKNIQY
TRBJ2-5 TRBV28 ASSLRGGRKTQY
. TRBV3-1 ASSQDRKIYEQY
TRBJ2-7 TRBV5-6 ASSPSRARLYEQY
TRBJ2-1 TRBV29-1 SLGNYNEQF
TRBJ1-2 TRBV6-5 ASSTWTGSGYGYT
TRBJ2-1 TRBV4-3 ASSQSRGSSNEQF
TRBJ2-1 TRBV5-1 ASSQDRSQTMGNEQF
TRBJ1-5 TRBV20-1 SGSQGNQPQH
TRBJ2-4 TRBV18 ASSSRDRVSKNIQY
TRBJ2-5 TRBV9 ASSGLAGVRETQY
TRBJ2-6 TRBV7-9 ASRALVSSGANVLT
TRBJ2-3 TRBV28 ASNRPLDRDTQY
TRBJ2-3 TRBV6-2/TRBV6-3 ASSEAGGLTQY
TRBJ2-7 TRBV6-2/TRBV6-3 ASRILGGPYEQY
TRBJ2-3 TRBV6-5 ASSDPFGGQY
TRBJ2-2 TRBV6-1 ASSVGRNTGELF
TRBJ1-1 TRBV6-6 ASSYGGSRGPEAF
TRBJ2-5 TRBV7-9 ASSPRQEPETQY